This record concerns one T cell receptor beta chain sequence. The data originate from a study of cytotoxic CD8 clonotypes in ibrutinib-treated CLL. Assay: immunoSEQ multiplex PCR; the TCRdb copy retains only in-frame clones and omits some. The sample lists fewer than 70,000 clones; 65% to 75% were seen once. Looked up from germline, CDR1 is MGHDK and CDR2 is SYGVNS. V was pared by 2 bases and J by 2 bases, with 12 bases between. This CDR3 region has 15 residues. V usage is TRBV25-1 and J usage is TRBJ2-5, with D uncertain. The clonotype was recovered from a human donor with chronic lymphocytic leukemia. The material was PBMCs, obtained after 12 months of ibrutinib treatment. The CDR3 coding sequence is TGTGCCAGCAGTGAAGGCCGGGCGCCTCAAGAGACCCAGTACTTC. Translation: CASSEGRAPQETQYF.